This passage covers 20 T cell receptor beta chains from one sample sequenced in a study of shared clonotypes between healthy human individuals. The method was immunoSEQ multiplex PCR; TCRdb's version includes in-frame clones alone and lacks a portion of them. The repertoire consists of millions of clones, with about 95% occurring once and the leading ten covering 0.1% to 0.15%. Sequenced sample: naive CD4+ T cells sorted from blood. Subset given: CD45RA+ positively selected. All receptors come from a man between 18 and 35 years old in good health.

The gene calls are TRBV28 and TRBJ1-2; 7 nucleotides align to TRBD1. The ends lost 4 bases at V and 0 bases at J; junction bases unmatched: 8. Germline CDR1 MDHEN, CDR2 SYDVKM. CDR3 size: 16 residues. CDR3 in amino acids: CASSSAAGQSNYGYTF. DNA for the CDR3: TGTGCCAGCAGTTCCGCGGCGGGACAGTCTAACTATGGCTACACCTTC.

CDR3 coding DNA: TGCGCCAGCAGCTTGGATAAGCGGGGAGGAGCTTTCTTT. This sequence encodes CASSLDKRGGAFF. V usage is TRBV5-1 and J usage is TRBJ1-1; D is unclear. V lost 0 bases to trimming and J lost 10 bases, with 13 bases between them. CDR1 and CDR2 from the germline V gene are SGHRS and YFSETQ. This CDR3 contains 13 residues.

The V and J genes are TRBV5-1 and TRBJ2-7; D is unclear. Trimming pared 7 bases from V and 4 bases from J, leaving 15 bases between. The CDR3 loop spans 13 amino acids. The germline V gene encodes CDR1 SGHRS and CDR2 YFSETQ. The CDR3 here is CASRWRIEYEQYF. The CDR3 region has the DNA TGCGCCAGCCGATGGAGAATAGAGTACGAGCAGTACTTC.

This clone is a singleton in its sample. J is TRBJ2-2 and V is TRBV10-3; TRBD2 agrees at 10 bases. Per germline, CDR1 ENHRY and CDR2 SYGVKD. CDR3 size: 14 residues. Unmatched junction bases numbered 3, after V lost 9 bases and J lost 2 bases. The chain's CDR3 is CAISGRGNTGELFF. CDR3 in DNA: TGTGCCATAAGCGGGAGGGGCAACACCGGGGAGCTGTTTTTT.

The rearrangement uses TRBV21-1 and TRBJ1-2; TRBD1 is taken as the D call from the table, unchecked against the DNA. TRBV21-1 is a pseudogene locus. The CDR3 runs 15 residues. CDR3: CASSNGEGANYGYTF. The DNA for the CDR3 is TGTGCCAGCAGCAATGGCGAGGGGGCGAACTATGGCTACACCTTC.

The chain joins TRBV15 to TRBJ1-4; D might be TRBD1 (5 bases). CDR3 length equals 14 residues. Between the trimmed V and J ends, which lost 1 base and 7 bases, there was a span of 10 bases. CDR1 is LNHNV, CDR2 YYDKDF, per germline (reference sequence). This CDR3 reads CATSRGQGLEKLFF. The CDR3 nucleotides are TGTGCCACCAGCAGAGGGCAGGGTCTTGAAAAACTGTTTTTT.

The chain recombines TRBV11-2 with TRBJ1-5; 7 bases match TRBD1. Germline V gene sequence: CDR1 SGHAT, CDR2 FQNNGV. This CDR3 comprises 15 residues. With 1 base clipped from V and 4 bases from J, the junction kept 4 bases outside the gene matches. The CDR3 loop is CASSLGDSVNQPQHF. CDR3 DNA sequence: TGTGCCAGCAGCTTAGGGGACAGCGTAAATCAGCCCCAGCATTTT.

The chain links TRBV7-8 to TRBJ1-5, with 8 bases identical to TRBD1. With 1 base clipped from V and 5 bases from J, the junction kept 7 bases outside the gene matches. Germline V gives CDR1 SGHVS, CDR2 FQNEAQ. There are 16 residues in the CDR3. CDR3 in DNA: TGTGCCAGCAGCTTAGGGCCAGGGGGCGTTGATCAGCCCCAGCATTTT. It is translated as CASSLGPGGVDQPQHF.

The chain recombines TRBV5-4 with TRBJ2-1; perhaps TRBD2 as D (5 bases). Germline values: CDR1 SGHNT, CDR2 YYREEE (reference sequence). V was trimmed by 4 bases and J by 7 bases, leaving 18 bases between them. The CDR3 is made up of 15 amino acids. The CDR3, as DNA: TGTGCCAGCAGCCCTACTAGTGAGGTTATGAATGAGCAGTTCTTC. It is translated as CASSPTSEVMNEQFF.

The chain recombines TRBV7-9 with TRBJ1-5, with D unclear. Germline lookup yields CDR1 SEHNR and CDR2 FQNEAQ (reference sequence). V was trimmed by 1 base and J by 10 bases, leaving 8 bases between them. The CDR3 sequence is 12 residues long. CDR3: CASSLVVGPQHF. In DNA form, the CDR3 reads TGTGCCAGCAGCTTAGTCGTAGGCCCCCAGCATTTT.

V usage is TRBV30 and J usage is TRBJ2-7; D remains ambiguous. The germline V and J ends were trimmed by 0 bases and 0 bases, with 9 bases remaining between them. The germline V gene encodes CDR1 GTSNPN and CDR2 SVGIG (reference sequence). The CDR3 extends over 14 amino acids. Here the CDR3 reads CAWSVRINSYEQYF. The CDR3 DNA follows: TGTGCCTGGAGTGTGCGAATTAACTCCTACGAGCAGTACTTC.

The V gene is TRBV9, the J gene TRBJ1-1; possibly TRBD1 for D (5 bases). The CDR3 runs 14 residues. The V and J ends lost 4 bases and 2 bases respectively, with 12 bases between them. Germline loops: CDR1 SGDLS, CDR2 YYNGEE. The CDR3 DNA reads TGTGCCAGCAGCCCTCAGGGAGGAAACACTGAAGCTTTCTTT. This translates into CASSPQGGNTEAFF. The variable domain in full, with the rest retrieved from reference TRBV9 and TRBJ1-1, is DSGVTQTPKHLITATGQRVTLRCSPRSGDLSVYWYQQSLDQGLQFLIQYYNGEERAKGNILERFSAQQFPDLHSELNLSSLELGDSALYFCASSPQGGNTEAFFGQGTRLTVV.

CDR3 sequence reads: CAWENGREKLFF. CDR3 nucleotide sequence: TGTGCCTGGGAGAACGGGAGAGAAAAACTGTTTTTT. This chain uses TRBV30 with TRBJ1-4; D gene ambiguous. Per the germline V gene, CDR1 is GTSNPN and CDR2 is SVGIG (reference sequence). V lost 5 bases, J lost 8 bases, and 12 bases lay in between. The CDR3 runs 12 residues.

This clone was seen once. The J gene is TRBJ1-1, the V gene TRBV5-1, with 9 positions matching TRBD1. Germline CDR1 and CDR2: SGHRS and YFSETQ. This CDR3 has 14 residues. The trim removed 3 bases at V and 4 bases at J, leaving 4 bases unmatched. The CDR3: CASSSTGGSTEAFF. As DNA, the CDR3 is TGCGCCAGCAGCTCGACAGGGGGTAGCACTGAAGCTTTCTTT.

V is TRBV7-8 and J is TRBJ2-5; D is perhaps TRBD2 (6 bases). Looked up from germline, CDR1 is SGHVS and CDR2 is FQNEAQ. V dropped 1 base and J dropped 6 bases, with 15 bases sitting between them. The CDR3 totals 15 residues. The CDR3, as DNA: TGTGCCAGCAGCTTAGGACTAGATTTCACCCAGACCCAGTACTTC. Its translation: CASSLGLDFTQTQYF.

V is TRBV19 and J is TRBJ1-1; no firm D call. Germline CDR1 reads LNHDA; CDR2 reads SQIVND (reference sequence). V gave up 4 bases and J gave up 2 bases, with 8 bases separating them. The CDR3 is 13 amino acids. The CDR3 protein is CASSTQSNTEAFF. The DNA for the CDR3 is TGTGCCAGTAGTACCCAGAGTAACACTGAAGCTTTCTTT. The variable domain in full, completed from reference TRBV19 and TRBJ1-1, reads DGGITQSPKYLFRKEGQNVTLSCEQNLNHDAMYWYRQDPGQGLRLIYYSQIVNDFQKGDIAEGYSVSREKKESFPLTVTSAQKNPTAFYLCASSTQSNTEAFFGQGTRLTVV.

V is TRBV19 and J is TRBJ2-2; tentative D call: TRBD1 (5 bases). The CDR3 has 18 amino acids. Germline V CDR1 and CDR2: LNHDA, SQIVND (reference sequence). V was clipped by 6 bases and J by 0 bases, with 20 bases between them. CDR3 region: CASSHGRTNLANTGELFF. The CDR3 DNA reads as TGTGCCAGTAGCCACGGGCGGACAAACCTCGCGAACACCGGGGAGCTGTTTTTT.

The chain combines TRBV9 with TRBJ1-1; D is possibly TRBD1 (5 bases). V dropped 3 bases and J dropped 4 bases, with 16 bases sitting between them. The CDR3 length is 15 residues. Germline values: CDR1 SGDLS, CDR2 YYNGEE. DNA of the CDR3: TGTGCCAGCAGCGGTAGAGGAACAGGAGGCACTGAAGCTTTCTTT. It yields the protein CASSGRGTGGTEAFF. Looking up the rest from reference TRBV9 and TRBJ1-1 gives the full variable domain: DSGVTQTPKHLITATGQRVTLRCSPRSGDLSVYWYQQSLDQGLQFLIQYYNGEERAKGNILERFSAQQFPDLHSELNLSSLELGDSALYFCASSGRGTGGTEAFFGQGTRLTVV.

The chain is built from TRBV29-1 and TRBJ2-1; D gene unclear. The germline V and J ends were trimmed by 4 bases and 8 bases, with 12 bases remaining between them. The CDR3 is 12 residues long. Per germline, CDR1 SQVTM and CDR2 ANQGSEA. The CDR3 DNA sequence: TGCAGCGTTGGCGGATGGTCATATGAGCAGTTCTTC. Its protein is CSVGGWSYEQFF.

The chain uses TRBV28 and TRBJ2-2; D unresolved. The CDR3 runs to 15 residues. The V gene lost 5 bases and the J gene lost 7 bases, with 17 bases spanning the gap. Germline loops: CDR1 MDHEN, CDR2 SYDVKM. The CDR3 loop reads CASSADTTHGGELFF. The CDR3 DNA reads TGTGCCAGCAGTGCCGACACAACCCACGGCGGGGAGCTGTTTTTT.